This T cell receptor beta chain was documented in a study of OX40 agonist ivuxolimab in advanced cancers. The study's findings and limits: Expanded clones were, on average, more numerous among CD8+ T cells than CD4+. Individuals who were partial responders at 0.1-3.0 mg/kg had clonal expansion that ranked among the lowest.

The table came from immunoSEQ multiplex PCR; TCRdb's copy has only in-frame clones and leaves some out. The sample has about 83,000 clones, roughly four fifths seen once; the top ten hold under 2%. CDR1 is SGHDT, CDR2 YYEEEE, per germline. The CDR3 consists of 15 residues. V was pared by 0 bases and J by 0 bases, with 7 bases between. For this clone: Antigen: not known.

The sequence derives from an adult with an advanced solid tumor such as melanoma, head and neck, liver or kidney cancer. The chain recombines TRBV5-6 with TRBJ1-5; the D is unclear. Sequencing was performed on CD4+ or CD8+ T cells sorted from blood, taken in a trial of the OX40 agonist ivuxolimab. This CDR3 reads CASSLAMGSNQPQHF. In DNA, the CDR3 is TGTGCCAGCAGCTTGGCCATGGGTAGCAATCAGCCCCAGCATTTT. The full variable domain, in which reference TRBV5-6 and TRBJ1-5 provide the parts outside the CDR3, is DAGVTQSPTHLIKTRGQQVTLRCSPKSGHDTVSWYQQALGQGPQFIFQYYEEEERQRGNFPDRFSGHQFPNYSSELNVNALLLGDSALYLCASSLAMGSNQPQHFGDGTRLSIL.